The clone carrying this T cell receptor (beta chain) was observed once. Antigen unknown. Within the sample, other DNA sequences also encode this same CDR3. These data originate in a study of T cell responses to AZD1222 COVID-19 vaccine. General study points: Most donors were white British, females outnumbered males, and clonal diversity was possibly underestimated. Following two doses of AZD1222, Spike-specific TCR breadth and depth rose.

The germline V gene has CDR1 SEHNR and CDR2 FQNEAQ (reference sequence). Unmatched junction bases numbered 3, after V lost 3 bases and J lost 4 bases. The CDR3 length is 14 residues. Produced via immunoSEQ multiplex PCR; TCRdb's table is partial and in-frame only. The table has some 88,000 clones, about 91% seen once. The receptor was derived from an adult in good health. The chain has TRBV7-9 and TRBJ1-5, with TRBD1 matching 7 bases. This material consisted of peripheral blood, taken on day 0 of AZD1222 vaccination. This CDR3 reads CASSLGQSNQPQHF. CDR3 DNA sequence: TGTGCCAGCAGCTTGGGACAGTCGAATCAGCCCCAGCATTTT.